This TCR beta chain came from a study of blood T cells in healthy people across ages. As for the study in general: About one barcoded beta molecule per two T cells was captured by template switching.

There were at least 5 micrograms of total RNA extracted from every sample. The V gene end was trimmed by 2 bases and the J gene end by 2 bases; junction bases not matched to a gene: 4. Germline V gene data show CDR1 as KGHSH and CDR2 as LQKENI. The CDR3 is 16 amino acids. A J-beta primer mix and a sample-barcoded 5' primer were used in a second PCR of roughly 6 to 11 cycles. TCRdb processed the 5' RACE reads anew with MiXCR; each CDR3 protein has one entry. In the table there are 380,000 or so distinct CDR3 sequences, 52% of which are singletons. This receptor was identified in a man in his sixties in good health. The V gene is TRBV18, the J gene TRBJ2-3, with 10 bases that match TRBD2. Material: blood. The CDR3, as DNA: TGTGCCAGCTCACCAAAGACTAGCGGGTCCACAGATACGCAGTATTTT. It translates to CASSPKTSGSTDTQYF.